The 12 T cell receptor beta chains given below trace back to one sample, sequenced in a study of blood T cell repertoires in COVID-19. Clones were sequenced by immunoSEQ multiplex PCR, and TCRdb holds only the in-frame ones, with some missing. In the table there are about 37,000 clones, about 89% of which are singletons. The sequencing sample was made of peripheral blood. The receptors were gathered from a human donor in a cohort sampled during active COVID-19.

The rearrangement links TRBV30 to TRBJ2-7; TRBD2 aligns across 7 bases. Germline CDR1 reads GTSNPN; CDR2 reads SVGIG (reference sequence). Trimming removed 6 bases from V and 1 base from J; junction bases left unmatched: 9. The CDR3 is made up of 14 amino acids. The CDR3 nucleotides read TGTGCCTGCTTCTGGGGAGGGCAGTCCTACGAGCAGTACTTC. Amino acids: CACFWGGQSYEQYF.

The chain combines TRBV11-3 with TRBJ2-3; D is possibly TRBD2 (6 bases). Germline CDR1 and CDR2: SGHNT and YENEEA. The CDR3 length is 15 residues. Trimming stripped 1 base from V and 2 bases from J, with 10 bases between. The CDR3 region is CASSLGGLDTDTQYF. CDR3 DNA sequence: TGTGCCAGCAGCTTAGGGGGACTCGACACAGATACGCAGTATTTT.

The chain employs TRBV6-2 or TRBV6-3 and TRBJ2-1; D is uncertain. V dropped 5 bases and J dropped 9 bases, with 11 bases sitting between them. The CDR3 has 12 amino acids. Germline loops: CDR1 MNHEY, CDR2 SVGEGT. Written as DNA, the CDR3 is TGTGCCAGCAGTCGCGATTATGGTGAGCAGTTCTTC. As protein: CASSRDYGEQFF.

This clone was observed a few times. The chain employs TRBV11-2 and TRBJ2-5; 9 bases agree with TRBD1. Germline V CDR1 and CDR2: SGHAT, FQNNGV. Losses at the gene ends were 4 bases for V and 5 bases for J; bases not matched to a gene: 8. CDR3 length: 15 residues. In DNA, the CDR3 is TGTGCCAGCAGCTCAATAACAGGGGGCGCTGAGACCCAGTACTTC. This translates into CASSSITGGAETQYF.

The rearrangement uses TRBV28 and TRBJ2-7; D remains ambiguous. V shed 1 base and J shed 2 bases, with 9 bases lying between them. The CDR3 consists of 14 residues. Germline V gene lookup returns CDR1 MDHEN and CDR2 SYDVKM. The CDR3 reads CASSLYSRAYEQYF. CDR3 nucleotide sequence: TGTGCCAGCAGTTTATACTCTAGAGCCTACGAGCAGTACTTC.

The rearrangement uses TRBV24-1 and TRBJ2-3; 8 bases fit TRBD1. The CDR3 loop spans 15 amino acids. The V gene end was trimmed by 5 bases and the J gene end by 5 bases; junction bases not matched to a gene: 8. CDR1 is KGHDR and CDR2 is SFDVKD in the germline V gene. The CDR3 here is CATSADRELIDTQYF. CDR3 nucleotides: TGTGCCACCAGTGCGGACAGGGAATTAATAGATACGCAGTATTTT.

This clone was seen just once. V is TRBV6-5 and J is TRBJ2-1, with TRBD1 matching 9 bases. Germline-derived CDR1 and CDR2 are MNHEY and SVGAGI. After removal of 0 bases from V and 9 bases from J, the junction contained 9 bases not matched to a gene. The CDR3 is made up of 16 amino acids. In DNA, the CDR3 is TGTGCCAGCAGTTACTCCCCGACAGGGGGAGAGGGTGAGCAGTTCTTC. Protein: CASSYSPTGGEGEQFF.

This clone occurred once. The J gene is TRBJ2-3, the V gene TRBV4-3; perhaps TRBD1 as D (5 bases). From germline, CDR1 is LGHNA and CDR2 YSLEER. Trimming removed 1 base from V and 6 bases from J, with 14 bases in between. The CDR3 extends over 15 amino acids. CDR3 protein: CASSQGFAGLDTQYF. CDR3 nucleotide sequence: TGCGCCAGCAGCCAAGGATTTGCAGGGCTGGATACGCAGTATTTT.

This clone was observed once. V usage is TRBV28 and J usage is TRBJ2-3; 9 nucleotides agree with TRBD1. CDR1 is MDHEN and CDR2 is SYDVKM in the germline V gene. The CDR3 length is 17 residues. Trimming took 2 bases from V and 5 from J; bases not matched to a gene: 11. The CDR3 is CASSLGDRVVLGDTQYF. The CDR3 nucleotides read TGTGCCAGCAGTTTAGGGGACAGGGTAGTTTTAGGAGATACGCAGTATTTT.

This clone has a handful of counts. The rearrangement links TRBV3-1 (or the pseudogene TRBV3-2) to TRBJ1-5; D is unresolved. Germline V gene data show CDR1 as LGHDT and CDR2 as YNNKEL (reference sequence). The CDR3 runs 13 residues. V lost 4 bases to trimming and J lost 4 bases, with 8 bases between them. The CDR3 region is CASSPTGNQPQHF. The DNA of the CDR3 is TGTGCCAGCAGCCCGACGGGGAATCAGCCCCAGCATTTT.

The chain recombines TRBV28 with TRBJ2-7, with 8 bases identical to TRBD1. This CDR3 spans 15 amino acids. V shed 1 base, J shed 6 bases, and the junction held 8 bases outside the gene matches. Germline CDR1 and CDR2: MDHEN and SYDVKM. CDR3: CASSLFTGGRSEQYF. The CDR3 DNA is TGTGCCAGCAGTTTATTCACAGGGGGACGCTCCGAGCAGTACTTC.

V usage is TRBV6-1 and J usage is TRBJ2-7; D not resolved. CDR1 and CDR2 from the germline V gene are MNHNS and SASEGT. V was cut by 0 bases and J by 0 bases, with 9 bases left in between. This CDR3 is 15 amino acids long. CDR3 nucleotides: TGTGCCAGCAGTGAAGCCTACTTCTCCTCCTACGAGCAGTACTTC. This codes for CASSEAYFSSYEQYF.